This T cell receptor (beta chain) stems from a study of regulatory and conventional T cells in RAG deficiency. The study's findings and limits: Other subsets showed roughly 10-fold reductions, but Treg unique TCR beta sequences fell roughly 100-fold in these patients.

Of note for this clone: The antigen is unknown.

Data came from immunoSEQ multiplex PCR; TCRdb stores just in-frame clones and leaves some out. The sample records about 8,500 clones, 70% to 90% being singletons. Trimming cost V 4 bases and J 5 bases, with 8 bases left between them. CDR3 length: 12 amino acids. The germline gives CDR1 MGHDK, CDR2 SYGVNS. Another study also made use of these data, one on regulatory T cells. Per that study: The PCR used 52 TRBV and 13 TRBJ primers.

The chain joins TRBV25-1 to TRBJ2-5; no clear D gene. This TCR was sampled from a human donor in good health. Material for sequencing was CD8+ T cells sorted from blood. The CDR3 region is CASSARAETQYF. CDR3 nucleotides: TGTGCCAGCAGTGCCCGAGCGGAGACCCAGTACTTC.